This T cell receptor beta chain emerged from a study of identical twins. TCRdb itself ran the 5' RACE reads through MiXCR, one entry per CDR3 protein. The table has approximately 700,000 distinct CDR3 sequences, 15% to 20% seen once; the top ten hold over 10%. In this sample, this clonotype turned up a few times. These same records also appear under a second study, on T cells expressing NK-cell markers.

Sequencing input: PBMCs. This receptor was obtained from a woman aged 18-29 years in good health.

This CDR3 is CATSRGGTSGGNEQFF. Here the CDR3 DNA reads TGTGCCACCAGCAGGGGAGGGACTAGCGGGGGCAATGAGCAGTTCTTC. V is TRBV15 and J is TRBJ2-1; TRBD2 aligns across 14 bases. V lost 3 bases and J lost 6; bases outside the gene matches: 4. The CDR3 contains 16 residues. Germline V CDR1 and CDR2: LNHNV, YYDKDF (reference sequence).